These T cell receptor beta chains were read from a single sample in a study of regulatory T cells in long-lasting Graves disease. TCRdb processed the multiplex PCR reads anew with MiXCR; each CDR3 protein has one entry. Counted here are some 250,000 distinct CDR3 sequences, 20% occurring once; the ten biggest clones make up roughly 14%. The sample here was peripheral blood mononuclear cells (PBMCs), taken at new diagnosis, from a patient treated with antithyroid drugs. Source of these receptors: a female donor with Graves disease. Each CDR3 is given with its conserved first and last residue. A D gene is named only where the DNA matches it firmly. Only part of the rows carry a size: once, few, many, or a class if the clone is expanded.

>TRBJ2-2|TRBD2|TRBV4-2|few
TGTGCCAGCAGCCAAGAGGGGGCTAGCGGGAGGGCCGGGGAGCTGTTTTTT
CASSQEGASGRAGELFF
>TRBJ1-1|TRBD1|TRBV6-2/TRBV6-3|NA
TGTGCCAGCATTCCCGGGACAGTGAAGACTGAAGCTTTCTTT
CASIPGTVKTEAFF
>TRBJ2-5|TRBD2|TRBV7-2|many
TGTGCCAGCAGCCCTCTAGCGGGGGGGCGTGAGACCCAGTACTTC
CASSPLAGGRETQYF
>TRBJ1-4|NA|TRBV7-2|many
TGTGCCAGCAGCTTAGGCCTGGGACGGCATGAAAAACTGTTTTTT
CASSLGLGRHEKLFF
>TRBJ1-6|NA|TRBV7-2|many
TGTGCCAGCAGCTACCGGGACTCAAATTCACCCCTCCACTTT
CASSYRDSNSPLHF
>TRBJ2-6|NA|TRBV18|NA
TGTGCCAGCTCACCACTGGCAGGGGGGTCTGGGGCCAACGTCCTGACTTTC
CASSPLAGGSGANVLTF
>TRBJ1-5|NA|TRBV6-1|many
TGTGCCAGCAGTGAAGGTCAAGGCCAGCGGCAGCCCCAGCATTTT
CASSEGQGQRQPQHF
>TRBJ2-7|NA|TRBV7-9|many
TGTGCCAGCAGCTCGCGGGGGCCCTCCTACGAGCAGTACTTC
CASSSRGPSYEQYF
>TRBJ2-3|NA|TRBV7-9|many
TGTGCCAGCAGCTTATTTGCCGGGGCTAGCACAGATACGCAGTATTTT
CASSLFAGASTDTQYF
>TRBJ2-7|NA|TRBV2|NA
TGTGCCACCAGGGGAGGAGCCATAAGACGGGAGCTTCCCTACGAGCAGTACTTC
CATRGGAIRRELPYEQYF